This T cell receptor (beta chain) is drawn from a study of early T cells in non-severe SARS-CoV-2 infection. Across the study: Chains from this unsorted whole-blood bulk RNA could not be paired. Whole-study findings and limits: CD4 and private specificities were missed by VDJdb matching, which favored anti-spike CD8 responses.

V lost 7 bases, J lost 7 bases, and 14 bases lay in between. CDR1 and CDR2 from the germline V gene are MNHEY and SVGEGT. The CDR3 has 12 residues. Details on this clonotype: Its specificity is unknown.

Individually, cDNA molecules had unique molecular identifiers attached to them. Via MiXCR, TCRdb re-called the 5' RACE reads, giving one row per CDR3 protein. The sample holds about 61,000 distinct CDR3 sequences, approximately 10% seen once. The receptor comes from an adult who was a healthcare worker with PCR-confirmed SARS-CoV-2 infection or an uninfected control (not recorded which). This chain uses TRBV6-2 or TRBV6-3 with TRBJ2-7, with no clear D. The sequenced sample was whole blood. The CDR3 here is CASIHVPGEQYF. The CDR3 nucleotides read TGTGCCAGCATACATGTACCCGGGGAGCAGTACTTC.